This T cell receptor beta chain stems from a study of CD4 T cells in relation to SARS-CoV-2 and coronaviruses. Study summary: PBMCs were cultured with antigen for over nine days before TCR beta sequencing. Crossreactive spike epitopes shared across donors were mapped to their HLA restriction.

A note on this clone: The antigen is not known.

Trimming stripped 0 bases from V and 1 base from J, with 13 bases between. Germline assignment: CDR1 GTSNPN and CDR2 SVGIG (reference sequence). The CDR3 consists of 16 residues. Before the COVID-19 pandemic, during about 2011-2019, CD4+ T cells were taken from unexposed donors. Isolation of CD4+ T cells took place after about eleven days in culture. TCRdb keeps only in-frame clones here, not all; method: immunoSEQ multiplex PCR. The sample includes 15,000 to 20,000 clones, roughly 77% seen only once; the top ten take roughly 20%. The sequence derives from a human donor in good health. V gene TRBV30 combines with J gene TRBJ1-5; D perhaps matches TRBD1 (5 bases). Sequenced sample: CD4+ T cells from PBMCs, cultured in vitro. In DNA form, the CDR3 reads TGTGCCTGGAGTGTTGTAGGGGCGCTGAGCAATCAGCCCCAGCATTTT. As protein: CAWSVVGALSNQPQHF.